Presented here are 18 T cell receptor beta chains from one specimen sequenced in a study of shared clonotypes between healthy human individuals. Here immunoSEQ multiplex PCR was the method, and the copy in TCRdb shows in-frame clones only, minus some. The data show about 2.4 million clones, with around 94% seen just once and roughly 0.13% held by the top ten. The sample was naive CD4+ T cells sorted from blood. Indicated subset: CD45RA+ positively selected. These receptors came from a man aged 18 to 30 in good health.

The rearrangement uses TRBV30 and TRBJ2-1, with 11 bases identical to TRBD2. The CDR3 contains 11 residues. Germline V gene data show CDR1 as GTSNPN and CDR2 as SVGIG (reference sequence). The V and J ends lost 4 bases and 10 bases, in that order; junction bases with no gene match: 0. CDR3 DNA sequence: TGTGCCTGGACTAGCGGGGGGGAGCAGTTCTTC. The encoded protein is CAWTSGGEQFF.

The chain joins TRBV6-1 to TRBJ2-6, with D unresolved. The V and J ends lost 11 bases and 3 bases respectively, with 8 bases between them. CDR3 length equals 12 residues. Germline lookup yields CDR1 MNHNS and CDR2 SASEGT. The CDR3 protein is CAGRRGANVLTF. CDR3 DNA sequence: TGTGCCGGTCGCCGTGGGGCCAACGTCCTGACTTTC.

The rearrangement uses TRBV5-1 and TRBJ1-1; 7 bases fit TRBD1. There are 16 residues in the CDR3. Germline CDR1 is SGHRS and CDR2 is YFSETQ. The V segment lost 4 bases and the J segment 1 base; nucleotides outside the gene matches: 10. The CDR3 is CASSQQTGVRNTEAFF. The DNA of the CDR3 is TGCGCCAGCAGCCAACAAACAGGGGTCCGGAACACTGAAGCTTTCTTT.

J is TRBJ2-7 and V is TRBV7-3; D is possibly TRBD1 (5 bases). The CDR3 runs 15 residues. V was pared by 2 bases and J by 2 bases, with 13 bases between. Germline V gives CDR1 SGHTA, CDR2 FQGTGA. The CDR3 region has the DNA TGTGCCAGCAGCTTAGGGCCGGACAAGACCTACGAGCAGTACTTC. Protein: CASSLGPDKTYEQYF.

V usage is TRBV6-5 and J usage is TRBJ2-7; 8 nucleotides line up with TRBD1. This CDR3 is built from 16 residues. With 2 bases clipped from V and 2 bases from J, the junction kept 8 bases outside the gene matches. Germline V CDR1 and CDR2: MNHEY, SVGAGI. Written as DNA, the CDR3 is TGTGCCAGCAGTTACGATGGGACAGGCCTTGCCTACGAGCAGTACTTC. Amino acids: CASSYDGTGLAYEQYF.

This chain joins TRBV15 and TRBJ1-4, with D perhaps TRBD1 (5 bases). This CDR3 is 15 amino acids long. V lost 0 bases to trimming and J lost 7 bases, with 12 bases between them. The germline CDR1 and CDR2 sequences are LNHNV and YYDKDF (reference sequence). DNA of the CDR3: TGTGCCACCAGCAGAGATCAGGGACTGGTTGAAAAACTGTTTTTT. As protein: CATSRDQGLVEKLFF. The full variable domain, with the rest looked up from reference TRBV15 and TRBJ1-4, is DAMVIQNPRYQVTQFGKPVTLSCSQTLNHNVMYWYQQKSSQAPKLLFHYYDKDFNNEADTPDNFQSRRPNTSFCFLDIRSPGLGDTAMYLCATSRDQGLVEKLFFGSGTQLSVL.

This clone was detected only once. Other DNA variants within this sample encode the same CDR3. The chain has TRBV18 and TRBJ2-7; 7 bases align to TRBD1. With V trimmed by 5 bases and J by 3 bases, 4 bases remained unmatched. Germline CDR1 reads KGHSH; CDR2 reads LQKENI. The CDR3 sequence is 13 residues long. The CDR3 DNA reads as TGTGCCAGCTCATCCGGGACAGACTACGAGCAGTACTTC. Translated: CASSSGTDYEQYF.

The chain employs TRBV6-1 and TRBJ2-5, with a tentative D call TRBD2 (6 bases). Per the germline V gene, CDR1 is MNHNS and CDR2 is SASEGT. Trimming took 9 bases from V and 0 from J, leaving 17 bases between them. CDR3 size: 15 residues. The CDR3 sequence: CASYPWRVNQETQYF. The CDR3 DNA follows: TGTGCCAGTTACCCCTGGAGGGTAAACCAAGAGACCCAGTACTTC.

A word on this clone: The junction does not match germline at one end; this may be a read error. This chain joins TRBV7-7 and TRBJ2-2, with D unresolved. This CDR3 has 15 amino acids. Germline V gene lookup returns CDR1 SSHAT and CDR2 FNYEAQ (reference sequence). The CDR3 DNA is TGTGCTAGCAGCCCGGTGGGATCGAACACCGGGGAGCTGTTTTTT. It specifies CASSPVGSNTGELFF.

This clone came up once. This chain connects TRBV28 to TRBJ2-1; 9 bases agree with TRBD2. The junction had 11 bases not matched to a gene; V was cut back by 5 bases and J by 6 bases. Germline lookup yields CDR1 MDHEN and CDR2 SYDVKM. This CDR3 comprises 16 residues. The CDR3 DNA follows: TGTGCCAGCAGTCCCGCAGGGCTAGCGGGGATCAATGAGCAGTTCTTC. Its translation is CASSPAGLAGINEQFF.

The V gene is TRBV30, the J gene TRBJ1-2; 7 bases map to TRBD1. J lost 6 bases, V lost 4 bases, and 8 bases had no gene match. The CDR3 is 13 residues long. The germline gives CDR1 GTSNPN, CDR2 SVGIG (reference sequence). The CDR3 reads CAWIAGQSNGYTF. CDR3 DNA: TGTGCCTGGATAGCGGGACAGTCGAATGGCTACACCTTC.

In regard to this clone: In the same sample, other DNA sequences code for this CDR3. The chain is built from TRBV29-1 and TRBJ2-7; D is uncertain. CDR3 length: 11 amino acids. Trimming removed 2 bases at V and 5 bases at J, with 7 bases between. CDR1 and CDR2 from the germline V gene are SQVTM and ANQGSEA. CDR3 protein: CSVEQVHEQYF. DNA for the CDR3: TGCAGCGTTGAACAGGTGCACGAGCAGTACTTC.

The rearrangement links TRBV18 to TRBJ2-7, with 12 bases aligning to TRBD2. The CDR3 sequence is 15 residues long. Germline V CDR1 and CDR2: KGHSH, LQKENI. With V trimmed by 5 bases and J by 1 base, 3 bases remained unmatched. CDR3 in amino acids: CASSATSGSSYEQYF. The CDR3 coding sequence is TGTGCCAGCTCAGCGACTAGCGGGAGTTCCTACGAGCAGTACTTC.

V is TRBV6-1 and J is TRBJ1-4; the D is unclear. The CDR3 totals 15 residues. In germline, CDR1 is MNHNS, CDR2 SASEGT. With 2 bases removed from V and 8 bases from J, the gap between germline ends came to 15 bases. CDR3 amino acids: CASSERPSSPEKLFF. The CDR3 DNA follows: TGTGCCAGCAGTGAAAGGCCCTCTAGTCCCGAAAAACTGTTTTTT.

This chain joins TRBV2 and TRBJ1-2; 11 bases map to TRBD1. CDR3 length: 16 amino acids. Germline trimming cut 4 bases from V and 4 bases from J; bases unmatched to any gene: 8. The germline V gene has CDR1 SNHLY and CDR2 FYNNEI. Here the CDR3 DNA reads TGTGCCAGCAGTGGGGGACAGGGGGTAAAACTCTATGGCTACACCTTC. It specifies CASSGGQGVKLYGYTF.

This clone was recorded only once. V gene TRBV7-8 combines with J gene TRBJ1-1; D gene unclear. CDR3 length: 14 residues. V was clipped by 0 bases and J by 4 bases, with 9 bases between them. Germline CDR1 and CDR2: SGHVS and FQNEAQ. CDR3 nucleotide sequence: TGTGCCAGCAGCTTAGCGCGTATGGGCACTGAAGCTTTCTTT. Its protein product is CASSLARMGTEAFF. The whole variable domain, remainder taken from reference TRBV7-8 and TRBJ1-1, is GAGVSQSPRYKVAKRGQDVALRCDPISGHVSLFWYQQALGQGPEFLTYFQNEAQLDKSGLPSDRFFAERPEGSVSTLKIQRTQQEDSAVYLCASSLARMGTEAFFGQGTRLTVV.

Details on this clone: Other DNA sequences within the sample encode an identical CDR3. The chain's CDR3 is CAISEGHTEAFF. In nucleotides, the CDR3 is TGTGCCATCAGTGAGGGGCACACTGAAGCTTTCTTT. V gene TRBV10-3 combines with J gene TRBJ1-1; D not resolved. The germline V and J ends were trimmed by 2 bases and 3 bases, with 4 bases remaining between them. The CDR3 totals 12 residues. Germline V lookup: CDR1 ENHRY, CDR2 SYGVKD.

V gene TRBV5-1 combines with J gene TRBJ2-3, with 10 bases lining up with TRBD2. V lost 0 bases, J lost 2 bases, and 9 bases stayed unmatched. The CDR3 extends over 18 amino acids. Germline V gene sequence: CDR1 SGHRS, CDR2 YFSETQ. The CDR3, as DNA: TGCGCCAGCAGCTTGGAGCGGGGGGGCCTGACCTTCACAGATACGCAGTATTTT. This translates into CASSLERGGLTFTDTQYF. Full variable domain (rest looked up from reference TRBV5-1 and TRBJ2-3): KAGVTQTPRYLIKTRGQQVTLSCSPISGHRSVSWYQQTPGQGLQFLFEYFSETQRNKGNFPGRFSGRQFSNSRSEMNVSTLELGDSALYLCASSLERGGLTFTDTQYFGPGTRLTVL.